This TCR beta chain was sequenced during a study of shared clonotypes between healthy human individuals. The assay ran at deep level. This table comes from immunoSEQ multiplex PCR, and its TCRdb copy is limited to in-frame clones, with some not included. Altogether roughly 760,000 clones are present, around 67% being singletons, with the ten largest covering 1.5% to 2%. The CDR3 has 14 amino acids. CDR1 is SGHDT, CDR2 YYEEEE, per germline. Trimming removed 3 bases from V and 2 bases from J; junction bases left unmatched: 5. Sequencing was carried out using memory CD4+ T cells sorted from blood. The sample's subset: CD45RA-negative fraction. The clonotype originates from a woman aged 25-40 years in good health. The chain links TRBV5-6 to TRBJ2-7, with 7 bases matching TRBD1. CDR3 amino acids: CASSSNRGTYEQYF. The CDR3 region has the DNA TGTGCCAGCAGCTCAAACAGGGGTACCTACGAGCAGTACTTC. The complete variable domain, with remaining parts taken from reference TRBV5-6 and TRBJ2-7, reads DAGVTQSPTHLIKTRGQQVTLRCSPKSGHDTVSWYQQALGQGPQFIFQYYEEEERQRGNFPDRFSGHQFPNYSSELNVNALLLGDSALYLCASSSNRGTYEQYFGPGTRLTVT.